Shown below are 3 T cell receptor beta chains from a single sample sequenced in a study of blood T cell repertoires in COVID-19. Sequencing was performed with immunoSEQ multiplex PCR; in TCRdb, only in-frame clones are kept and a portion is missing. The sample consists of more than 100,000 clones, around 64% of them appearing once. Sequenced sample: peripheral blood. Receptor source: a human donor with acute or convalescent COVID-19. The donor label of this sample is uncertain.

This CDR3 is CASSLSGFGGYTF. The CDR3 DNA reads TGTGCCAGCAGTTTATCAGGGTTTGGTGGCTACACCTTC. The rearrangement uses TRBV12-3 or TRBV12-4 and TRBJ1-2, with D perhaps TRBD1 (5 bases). The CDR3 sequence is 13 residues long. Trimming removed 2 bases at V and 7 bases at J, with 11 bases between.

The CDR3 sequence is CSVVRGNVYTEAFF. CDR3 nucleotides: TGCAGCGTTGTGCGGGGGAATGTATACACTGAAGCTTTCTTT. The chain combines TRBV29-1 with TRBJ1-1; D might be TRBD1 (5 bases). This CDR3 comprises 14 residues. The V gene lost 4 bases and the J gene lost 3 bases, with 15 bases spanning the gap. The V gene's germline CDR1 is SQVTM and CDR2 ANQGSEA.

The chain carries TRBV28 and TRBJ1-2; D uncertain. CDR3 size: 13 residues. V shed 5 bases and J shed 4 bases, with 11 bases lying between them. Looked up from germline, CDR1 is MDHEN and CDR2 is SYDVKM. The CDR3 sequence: CASSPPVGYGYTF. CDR3 coding DNA: TGTGCCAGCAGTCCTCCGGTTGGCTATGGCTACACCTTC.